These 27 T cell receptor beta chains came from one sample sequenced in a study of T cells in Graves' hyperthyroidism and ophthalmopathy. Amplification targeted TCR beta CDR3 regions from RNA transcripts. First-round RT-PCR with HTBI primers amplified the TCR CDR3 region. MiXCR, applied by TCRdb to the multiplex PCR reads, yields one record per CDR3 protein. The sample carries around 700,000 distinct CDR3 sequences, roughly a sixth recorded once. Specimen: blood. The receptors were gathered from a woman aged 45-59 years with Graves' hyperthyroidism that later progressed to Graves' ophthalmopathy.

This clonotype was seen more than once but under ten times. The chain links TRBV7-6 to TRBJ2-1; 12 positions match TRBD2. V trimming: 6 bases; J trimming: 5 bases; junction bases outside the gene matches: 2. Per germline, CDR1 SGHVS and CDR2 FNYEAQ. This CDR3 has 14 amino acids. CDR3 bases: TGTGCCAGCAGTGGACTAGCGGGGAACAATGAGCAGTTCTTC. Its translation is CASSGLAGNNEQFF.

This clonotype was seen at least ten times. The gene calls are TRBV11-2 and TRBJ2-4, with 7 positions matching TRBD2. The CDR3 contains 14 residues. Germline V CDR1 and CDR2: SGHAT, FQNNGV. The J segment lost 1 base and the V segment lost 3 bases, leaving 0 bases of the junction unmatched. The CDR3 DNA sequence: TGTGCCAGCAGCTTCGGGGGGGCCAAAAACATTCAGTACTTC. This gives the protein CASSFGGAKNIQYF.

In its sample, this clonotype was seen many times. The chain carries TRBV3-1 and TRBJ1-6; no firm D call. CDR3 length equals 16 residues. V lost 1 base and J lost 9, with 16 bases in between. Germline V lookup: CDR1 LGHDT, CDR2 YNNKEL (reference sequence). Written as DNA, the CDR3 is TGTGCCAGCAGCCAAGTCGGCGTGGGGTCTGGTTCACCCCTCCACTTT. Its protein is CASSQVGVGSGSPLHF.

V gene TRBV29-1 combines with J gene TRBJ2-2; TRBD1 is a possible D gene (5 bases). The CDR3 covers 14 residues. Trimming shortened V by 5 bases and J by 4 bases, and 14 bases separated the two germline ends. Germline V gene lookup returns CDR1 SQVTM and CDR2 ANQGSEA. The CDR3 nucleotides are TGCAGCGTTAATTCGCAGGGTGCCACCGGGGAGCTGTTTTTT. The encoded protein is CSVNSQGATGELFF.

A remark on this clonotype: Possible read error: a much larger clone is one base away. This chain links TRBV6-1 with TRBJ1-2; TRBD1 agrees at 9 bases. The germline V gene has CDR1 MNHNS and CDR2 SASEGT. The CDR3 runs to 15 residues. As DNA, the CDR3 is TGTGCCAGCAGTGAAATAGGACAGGGGATTTATGGCTGCACCTTC. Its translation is CASSEIGQGIYGCTF.

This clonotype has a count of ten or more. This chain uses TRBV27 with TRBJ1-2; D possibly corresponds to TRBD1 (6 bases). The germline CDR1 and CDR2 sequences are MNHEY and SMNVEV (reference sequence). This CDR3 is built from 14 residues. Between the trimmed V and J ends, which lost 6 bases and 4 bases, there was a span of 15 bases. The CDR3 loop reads CASRRTGLSYGYTF. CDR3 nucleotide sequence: TGTGCCAGCAGGCGAACAGGGTTGAGCTATGGCTACACCTTC.

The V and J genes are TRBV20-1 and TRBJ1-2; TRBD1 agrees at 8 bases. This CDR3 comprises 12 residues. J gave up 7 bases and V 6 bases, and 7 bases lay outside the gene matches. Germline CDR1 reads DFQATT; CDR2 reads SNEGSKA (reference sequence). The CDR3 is CSARTGRIGYTF. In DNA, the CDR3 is TGCAGTGCCAGGACAGGGCGGATTGGCTACACCTTC.

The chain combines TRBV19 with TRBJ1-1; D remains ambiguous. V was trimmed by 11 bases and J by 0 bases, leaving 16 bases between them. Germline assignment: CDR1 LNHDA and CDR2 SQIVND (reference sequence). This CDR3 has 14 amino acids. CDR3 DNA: TGTGCCGCGGCTCGTGGATACATGAACACTGAAGCTTTCTTT. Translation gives CAAARGYMNTEAFF.

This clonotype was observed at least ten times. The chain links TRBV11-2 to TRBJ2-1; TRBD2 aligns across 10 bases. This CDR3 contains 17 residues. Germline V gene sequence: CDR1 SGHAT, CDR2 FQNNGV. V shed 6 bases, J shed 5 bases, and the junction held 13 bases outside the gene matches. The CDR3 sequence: CASRIPFQRGGDNEQFF. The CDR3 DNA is TGTGCCAGCAGGATACCTTTCCAGCGGGGGGGCGACAATGAGCAGTTCTTC.

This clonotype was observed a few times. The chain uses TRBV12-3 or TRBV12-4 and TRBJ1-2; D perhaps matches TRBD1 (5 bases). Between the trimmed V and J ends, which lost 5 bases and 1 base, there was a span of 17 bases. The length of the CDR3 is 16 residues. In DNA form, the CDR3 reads TGTGCCAGCAGTATAACCGGGACGGCCTATAACTATGGCTACACCTTC. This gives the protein CASSITGTAYNYGYTF.

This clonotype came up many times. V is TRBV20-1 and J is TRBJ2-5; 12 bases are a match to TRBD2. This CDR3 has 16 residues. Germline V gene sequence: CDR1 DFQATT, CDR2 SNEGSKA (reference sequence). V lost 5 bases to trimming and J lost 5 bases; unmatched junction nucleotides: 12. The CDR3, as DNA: TGCAGTGCTCGGCCTCCTAGCGGGGGGGCTCGGGAGACCCAGTACTTC. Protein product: CSARPPSGGARETQYF.

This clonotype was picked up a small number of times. The CDR3 sequence: CASSWTGGATNEKLFF. The CDR3 DNA sequence: TGCGCCAGCAGCTGGACAGGGGGAGCAACTAATGAAAAACTGTTTTTT. The V call is TRBV5-1, the J call TRBJ1-4, with 10 bases identical to TRBD1. This CDR3 has 16 amino acids. J gave up 0 bases and V 3 bases, and 2 bases lay outside the gene matches. Germline V lookup: CDR1 SGHRS, CDR2 YFSETQ.

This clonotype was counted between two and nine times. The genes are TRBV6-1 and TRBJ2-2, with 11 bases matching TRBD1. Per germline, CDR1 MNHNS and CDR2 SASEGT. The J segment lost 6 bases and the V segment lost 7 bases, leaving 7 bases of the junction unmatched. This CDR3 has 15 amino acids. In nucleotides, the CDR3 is TGTGCCAGCAAAACCGGGACAGGGGGACCCGGGGAGCTGTTTTTT. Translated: CASKTGTGGPGELFF.

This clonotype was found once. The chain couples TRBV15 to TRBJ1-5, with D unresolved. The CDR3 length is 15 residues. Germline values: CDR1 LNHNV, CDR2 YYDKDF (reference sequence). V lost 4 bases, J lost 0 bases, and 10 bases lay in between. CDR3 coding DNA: TGTGCCACCAGCATTACGCCGTATAGCAATCAGCCCCAGCATTTT. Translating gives CATSITPYSNQPQHF.

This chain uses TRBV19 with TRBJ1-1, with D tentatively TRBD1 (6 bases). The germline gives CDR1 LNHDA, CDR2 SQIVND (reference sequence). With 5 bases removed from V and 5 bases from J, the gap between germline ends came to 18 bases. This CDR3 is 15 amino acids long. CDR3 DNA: TGTGCCAGTAGTTTCAGGCAGGGGATGGAGACTGAAGCTTTCTTT. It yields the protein CASSFRQGMETEAFF.

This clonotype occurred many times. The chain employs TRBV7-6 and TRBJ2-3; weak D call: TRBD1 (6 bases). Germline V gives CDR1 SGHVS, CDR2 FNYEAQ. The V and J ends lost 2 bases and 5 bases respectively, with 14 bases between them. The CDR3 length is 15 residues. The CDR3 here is CASSLFNRAGDTQYF. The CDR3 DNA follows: TGTGCCAGCAGCTTATTTAACAGGGCGGGAGATACGCAGTATTTT.

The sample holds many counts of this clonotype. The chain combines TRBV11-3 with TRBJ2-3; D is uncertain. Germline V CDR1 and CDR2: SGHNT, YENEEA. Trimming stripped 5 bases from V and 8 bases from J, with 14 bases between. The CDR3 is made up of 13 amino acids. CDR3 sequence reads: CASSSTAYATQYF. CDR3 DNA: TGTGCCAGCAGCAGCACGGCGTACGCTACGCAGTATTTT.

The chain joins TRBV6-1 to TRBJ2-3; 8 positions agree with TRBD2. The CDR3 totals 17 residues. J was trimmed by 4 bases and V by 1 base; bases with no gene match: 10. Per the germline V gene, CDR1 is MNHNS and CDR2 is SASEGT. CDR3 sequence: CASSEVGGALGADTQYF. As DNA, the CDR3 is TGTGCCAGCAGTGAAGTCGGGGGGGCCCTTGGGGCAGATACGCAGTATTTT.

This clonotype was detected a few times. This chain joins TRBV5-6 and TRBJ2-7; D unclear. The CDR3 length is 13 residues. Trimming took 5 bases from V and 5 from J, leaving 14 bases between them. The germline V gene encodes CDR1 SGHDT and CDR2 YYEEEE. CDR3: CASSAISGDEQYF. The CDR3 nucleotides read TGTGCCAGCAGTGCGATCAGTGGCGACGAGCAGTACTTC.

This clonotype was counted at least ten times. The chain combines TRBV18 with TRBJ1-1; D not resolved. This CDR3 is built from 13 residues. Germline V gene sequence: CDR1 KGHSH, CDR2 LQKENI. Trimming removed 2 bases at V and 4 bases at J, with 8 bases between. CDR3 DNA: TGTGCCAGCTCACCAACTACAGTCACTGAAGCTTTCTTT. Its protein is CASSPTTVTEAFF.

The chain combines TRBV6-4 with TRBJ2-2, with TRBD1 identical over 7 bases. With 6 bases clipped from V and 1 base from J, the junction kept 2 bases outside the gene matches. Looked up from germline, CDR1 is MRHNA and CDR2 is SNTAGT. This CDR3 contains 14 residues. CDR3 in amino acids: CASSTGVNTGELFF. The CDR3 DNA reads TGTGCCAGCAGCACAGGGGTGAACACCGGGGAGCTGTTTTTT.

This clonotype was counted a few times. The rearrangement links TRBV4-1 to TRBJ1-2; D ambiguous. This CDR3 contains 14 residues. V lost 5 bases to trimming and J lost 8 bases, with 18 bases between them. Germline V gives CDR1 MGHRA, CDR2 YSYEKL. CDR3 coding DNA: TGCGCCAGCAGCGATGAAACAGCCTTGCGGGGCTACACCTTC. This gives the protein CASSDETALRGYTF.

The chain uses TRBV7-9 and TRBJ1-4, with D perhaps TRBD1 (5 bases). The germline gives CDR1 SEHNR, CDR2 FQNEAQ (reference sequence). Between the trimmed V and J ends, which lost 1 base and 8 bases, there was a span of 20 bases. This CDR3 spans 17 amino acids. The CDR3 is CASSLGISRGRGEKLFF. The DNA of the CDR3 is TGTGCCAGCAGCTTAGGAATTTCCCGGGGGAGAGGAGAAAAACTGTTTTTT.

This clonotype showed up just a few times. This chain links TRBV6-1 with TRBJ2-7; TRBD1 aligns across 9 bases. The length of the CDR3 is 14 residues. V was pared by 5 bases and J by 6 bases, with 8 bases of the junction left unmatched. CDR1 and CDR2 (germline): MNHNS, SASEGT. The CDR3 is CASSPGQGFIEQYF. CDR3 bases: TGTGCCAGCAGTCCGGGACAGGGATTTATCGAGCAGTACTTC.

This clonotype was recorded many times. The CDR3 is CASSLASAGAYEQYF. The DNA for the CDR3 is TGCGCCAGCAGCTTGGCCTCAGCGGGGGCATACGAGCAGTACTTC. The chain joins TRBV5-1 to TRBJ2-7, with 8 bases fitting TRBD2. The CDR3 has 15 residues. J gave up 4 bases and V 0 bases, and 6 bases lay outside the gene matches. The germline gives CDR1 SGHRS, CDR2 YFSETQ.

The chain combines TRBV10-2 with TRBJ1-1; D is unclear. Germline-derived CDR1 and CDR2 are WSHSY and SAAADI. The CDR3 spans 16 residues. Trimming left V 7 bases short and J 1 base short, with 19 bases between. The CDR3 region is CASNPASGFGNTEAFF. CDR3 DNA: TGCGCCAGCAACCCCGCTTCAGGTTTTGGGAACACTGAAGCTTTCTTT.

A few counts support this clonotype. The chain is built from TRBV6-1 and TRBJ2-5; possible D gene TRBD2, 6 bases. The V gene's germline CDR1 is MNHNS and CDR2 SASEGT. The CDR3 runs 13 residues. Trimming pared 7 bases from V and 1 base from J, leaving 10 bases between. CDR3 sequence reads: CASTEGIQETQYF. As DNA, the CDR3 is TGTGCCAGCACGGAGGGAATCCAAGAGACCCAGTACTTC.